A single sample is the source of the 15 T cell receptor beta chains below, sequenced in a study of identical twins. A single record per CDR3 protein comes from TCRdb applying MiXCR to the 5' RACE reads. The sample shows about 660,000 distinct CDR3 sequences, less than 10% of them seen only once. The sample was also reused in another study, on yellow fever vaccine responses in identical twins.

Input material: PBMCs. The receptors stem from a woman under 30 in good health.

In this sample, this clonotype turned up a few times. This chain connects TRBV11-2 to TRBJ2-3; TRBD1 is a possible D gene (6 bases). Germline CDR1 is SGHAT and CDR2 is FQNNGV. This CDR3 is 15 amino acids long. V dropped 0 bases and J dropped 2 bases, with 9 bases sitting between them. Written as DNA, the CDR3 is TGTGCCAGCAGCTTAGAGGCAGGGGACACAGATACGCAGTATTTT. Protein: CASSLEAGDTDTQYF. The whole variable domain, filled in from reference TRBV11-2 and TRBJ2-3, reads EAGVAQSPRYKIIEKRQSVAFWCNPISGHATLYWYQQILGQGPKLLIQFQNNGVVDDSQLPKDRFSAERLKGVDSTLKIQPAKLEDSAVYLCASSLEAGDTDTQYFGPGTRLTVL.

J is TRBJ1-2 and V is TRBV12-3 or TRBV12-4; 7 bases are a match to TRBD1. The V gene end was trimmed by 5 bases and the J gene end by 2 bases; junction bases not matched to a gene: 14. This CDR3 is built from 17 residues. CDR3 DNA: TGTGCCAGCAGTCCTGGACAGGCGCTCAATATGAACTATGGCTACACCTTC. Its translation: CASSPGQALNMNYGYTF.

A few counts support this clonotype. The J gene is TRBJ2-5, the V gene TRBV20-1; D is possibly TRBD1 (5 bases). The germline V gene has CDR1 DFQATT and CDR2 SNEGSKA (reference sequence). The CDR3 is 14 residues long. The ends were cut back, 3 bases at V and 5 bases at J, with 16 bases in the middle. Here the CDR3 reads CSASSGQGQETQYF. Here the CDR3 DNA reads TGCAGTGCTAGCTCCGGGCAGGGCCAGGAGACCCAGTACTTC.

For this clonotype: The junction departs from germline at one end; a sequencing error may be responsible. The rearrangement links TRBV6-5 to TRBJ2-5, with D tentatively TRBD2 (5 bases). Germline V lookup: CDR1 MNHEY, CDR2 SVGAGI. The CDR3 is 13 residues long. In nucleotides, the CDR3 is TGTGCCAGCAGTTACTCCCTCGGGGAGACCCACTACTTC. This encodes CASSYSLGETHYF.

This clonotype was seen only a few times. The chain couples TRBV5-8 to TRBJ2-1; a possible D gene is TRBD2 (5 bases). CDR1 is SGHTS, CDR2 YDEGEE, per germline. The CDR3 length is 15 residues. The V end lost 3 bases, the J end lost 3 bases, and 13 bases lay between the germline ends. The CDR3 sequence is CASSYFGRYYNEQFF. CDR3 sequence (DNA): TGTGCCAGCAGCTATTTTGGGAGATACTACAATGAGCAGTTCTTC.

This clonotype was recorded a few times. The rearrangement links TRBV11-3 to TRBJ2-7, with a tentative D call TRBD2 (5 bases). The V end lost 5 bases, the J end lost 6 bases, and 8 bases lay between the germline ends. Germline V gene lookup returns CDR1 SGHNT and CDR2 YENEEA. The CDR3 is 11 amino acids. In nucleotides, the CDR3 is TGTGCCAGCAGCGGAGGCCCCGAGCAGTACTTC. Translating it yields CASSGGPEQYF. Full variable domain (outside the CDR3, taken from reference TRBV11-3 and TRBJ2-7): EAGVVQSPRYKIIEKKQPVAFWCNPISGHNTLYWYLQNLGQGPELLIRYENEEAVDDSQLPKDRFSAERLKGVDSTLKIQPAELGDSAVYLCASSGGPEQYFGPGTRLTVT.

The sample holds many counts of this clonotype. V gene TRBV10-3 combines with J gene TRBJ2-7; the D gene is possibly TRBD1 (6 bases). Trimming cost V 5 bases and J 5 bases, with 13 bases left between them. CDR3 length: 13 amino acids. The germline V gene has CDR1 ENHRY and CDR2 SYGVKD. This CDR3 is CAISRSTGHEQYF. In DNA, the CDR3 is TGTGCCATCAGTAGATCGACAGGCCACGAGCAGTACTTC.

This clonotype was recorded at least ten times. The chain uses TRBV7-9 and TRBJ2-1; 12 positions agree with TRBD2. Germline V CDR1 and CDR2: SEHNR, FQNEAQ (reference sequence). The CDR3 contains 17 residues. V lost 3 bases to trimming and J lost 0 bases; unmatched junction nucleotides: 3. This CDR3 is CASSLTSGSISYNEQFF. In DNA form, the CDR3 reads TGTGCCAGCAGCTTGACTAGCGGGAGTATCTCCTACAATGAGCAGTTCTTC. The full variable domain, with the rest looked up from reference TRBV7-9 and TRBJ2-1, is DTGVSQNPRHKITKRGQNVTFRCDPISEHNRLYWYRQTLGQGPEFLTYFQNEAQLEKSRLLSDRFSAERPKGSFSTLEIQRTEQGDSAMYLCASSLTSGSISYNEQFFGPGTRLTVL.

This chain connects TRBV10-3 to TRBJ2-1; a weak D match, TRBD1 (6 bases). Trimming left V 3 bases short and J 6 bases short, with 15 bases between. The CDR3 sequence is 15 residues long. CDR1 and CDR2 from the germline V gene are ENHRY and SYGVKD. The CDR3 DNA is TGTGCCATCAGTGAATGGGGCAGGGGCGTCAATGAGCAGTTCTTC. It yields the protein CAISEWGRGVNEQFF.

The V and J genes are TRBV18 and TRBJ2-7; 7 bases agree with TRBD1. The J segment lost 3 bases and the V segment lost 5 bases, leaving 4 bases of the junction unmatched. This CDR3 spans 13 amino acids. Per the germline V gene, CDR1 is KGHSH and CDR2 is LQKENI. Here the CDR3 reads CASSIGQDYEQYF. In DNA form, the CDR3 reads TGTGCCAGCTCAATCGGACAGGACTACGAGCAGTACTTC.

This clonotype was recorded a few times. This chain connects TRBV4-2 to TRBJ2-3; 8 bases are a match to TRBD2. The CDR3 is 17 residues long. Germline CDR1 LGHNA, CDR2 YNFKEQ. The ends lost 0 bases at V and 4 bases at J; junction bases unmatched: 9. CDR3 nucleotides: TGTGCCAGCAGCCAAGAATTAAGCGGGGGCGGCTCAGATACGCAGTATTTT. Its translation is CASSQELSGGGSDTQYF.

Only a few counts were recorded for this clonotype. V gene TRBV7-8 combines with J gene TRBJ2-3, with D perhaps TRBD2 (7 bases). V was cut by 5 bases and J by 10 bases, with 22 bases left in between. The CDR3 extends over 15 amino acids. Germline V lookup: CDR1 SGHVS, CDR2 FQNEAQ. The CDR3 is CASSRGGAGPEAQYF. The CDR3 DNA reads as TGTGCCAGCAGCCGAGGGGGGGCGGGTCCTGAGGCGCAGTATTTT.

V gene TRBV20-1 combines with J gene TRBJ2-7, with D unresolved. CDR3 length: 14 amino acids. Germline V gene sequence: CDR1 DFQATT, CDR2 SNEGSKA (reference sequence). Trimming left V 0 bases short and J 5 bases short, with 14 bases between. The CDR3 region has the DNA TGCAGTGCTAGAGATAGGTTCAGGCTCCACGAGCAGTACTTC. Translating gives CSARDRFRLHEQYF.

V usage is TRBV24-1 and J usage is TRBJ2-1; TRBD1 is a possible D gene (5 bases). V was clipped by 0 bases and J by 8 bases, with 13 bases between them. The CDR3 covers 15 residues. Germline V CDR1 and CDR2: KGHDR, SFDVKD. The CDR3 DNA is TGTGCCACCAGTGATTTGAGGACAAAGAACTATGAGCAGTTCTTC. It translates to CATSDLRTKNYEQFF.

The table lists this clonotype with many counts. The V and J genes are TRBV27 and TRBJ2-3; D may be TRBD2 (5 bases). The germline CDR1 and CDR2 sequences are MNHEY and SMNVEV (reference sequence). The CDR3 runs to 16 residues. Between the trimmed V and J ends, which lost 1 base and 0 bases, there was a span of 11 bases. This CDR3 is CASSLYGVTSTDTQYF. CDR3 bases: TGTGCCAGCAGTTTATACGGGGTGACTAGCACAGATACGCAGTATTTT.